One sample yielded the 29 T cell receptor beta chains listed below, sequenced in a study of T cells after yellow fever vaccination. TCRdb reprocessed the 5' RACE reads with MiXCR, giving one entry per CDR3 protein. Of some 350,000 distinct CDR3 sequences in the sample, around 10% are singletons; the top ten hold around 18%. This specimen was PBMCs, taken on the day of the first yellow fever vaccination. These receptors originate from a man in his late teens or twenties who received the YFV17D yellow fever vaccine.

A few counts support this clonotype. The rearrangement joins TRBV4-3 to TRBJ1-1, with TRBD1 matching over 9 bases. This CDR3 region has 13 residues. Germline V gene data show CDR1 as LGHNA and CDR2 as YSLEER. Unmatched junction bases numbered 4, after V lost 6 bases and J lost 5 bases. The CDR3 sequence is CASRRDRVTEAFF. The CDR3 coding sequence is TGCGCCAGCAGGCGGGACAGGGTTACTGAAGCTTTCTTT.

The V call is TRBV25-1, the J call TRBJ2-3, with TRBD2 identical over 10 bases. CDR3 length: 15 residues. Germline CDR1 reads MGHDK; CDR2 reads SYGVNS. The junction had 12 bases not matched to a gene; V was cut back by 1 base and J by 14 bases. The CDR3 here is CASSEWGRGGLATYF. CDR3 DNA: TGTGCCAGCAGTGAATGGGGCAGGGGGGGACTAGCGACGTATTTT. The variable domain in full, completed from reference TRBV25-1 and TRBJ2-3, reads EADIYQTPRYLVIGTGKKITLECSQTMGHDKMYWYQQDPGMELHLIHYSYGVNSTEKGDLSSESTVSRIRTEHFPLTLESARPSHTSQYLCASSEWGRGGLATYFGPGTRLTVL.

This clonotype was observed a few times. The J gene is TRBJ2-7, the V gene TRBV5-1; D possibly corresponds to TRBD2 (5 bases). Germline V lookup: CDR1 SGHRS, CDR2 YFSETQ. V was clipped by 0 bases and J by 3 bases, with 10 bases between them. The CDR3 loop spans 14 amino acids. CDR3 bases: TGCGCCAGCAGCTTGGCCAGCGGAGGCTACGAGCAGTACGTC. Its translation is CASSLASGGYEQYV.

V and J are TRBV9 and TRBJ2-5, with 8 positions matching TRBD1. Germline V CDR1 and CDR2: SGDLS, YYNGEE. This CDR3 is 13 amino acids long. V was pared by 9 bases and J by 10 bases, with 14 bases of the junction left unmatched. CDR3 in amino acids: CATATGAQEGQYF. CDR3 in DNA: TGTGCCACCGCGACAGGGGCCCAAGAGGGCCAGTACTTC.

This clonotype came up many times. DNA of the CDR3: TGTGCCAGCTCACCTACCTTAGAGGTCCAAAGAGAGACCCAGTACTTC. This sequence encodes CASSPTLEVQRETQYF. The chain links TRBV18 to TRBJ2-5, with D hard to call. V was pared by 3 bases and J by 4 bases, with 18 bases between. The CDR3 spans 16 residues. CDR1 is KGHSH and CDR2 is LQKENI in the germline V gene.

This clonotype was detected a few times. This chain uses TRBV2 with TRBJ2-1; maybe TRBD1 (6 bases). Per germline, CDR1 SNHLY and CDR2 FYNNEI. V was trimmed by 10 bases and J by 0 bases, leaving 10 bases between them. This CDR3 contains 13 residues. CDR3 bases: TGTGCCACCCAGGGGAGCTCCTACAATGAGCAGTTCTTC. Its protein product is CATQGSSYNEQFF.

A few counts support this clonotype. Compared with germline, one end of the junction differs, possibly owing to a read error. The chain joins TRBV7-6 to TRBJ2-1, with D perhaps matching TRBD2 (6 bases). Germline V gene lookup returns CDR1 SGHVS and CDR2 FNYEAQ. The CDR3 sequence is 14 residues long. The CDR3: CASSLGTIYDEQFF. CDR3 nucleotides: TGTGCCAGCAGCTTAGGGACTATCTACGATGAGCAGTTCTTC.

This chain joins TRBV16 and TRBJ2-7, with TRBD1 matching over 7 bases. The CDR3 sequence is 15 residues long. CDR1 and CDR2 (germline): KGHSY, FQNENV. Trimming cost V 5 bases and J 6 bases; bases outside gene matches: 13. The CDR3 sequence is CASSEAGTAFREQYV. The CDR3 DNA sequence: TGTGCCAGCAGCGAAGCCGGGACAGCTTTTCGCGAGCAGTACGTC.

This clonotype has only a few counts. In DNA form, the CDR3 reads TGTGCCAGCAGGCAGGATCACACCGGGGAGCTGTTTTTT. Translated, it gives CASRQDHTGELFF. The chain combines TRBV7-9 with TRBJ2-2; unclear D gene. V dropped 6 bases and J dropped 3 bases, with 8 bases sitting between them. CDR1 is SEHNR, CDR2 FQNEAQ, per germline (reference sequence). The CDR3 is 13 residues long.

The J gene is TRBJ1-1, the V gene TRBV4-2; tentative D call: TRBD1 (6 bases). The CDR3 contains 19 residues. V gave up 8 bases and J gave up 1 base, with 29 bases separating them. In germline, CDR1 is LGHNA, CDR2 YNFKEQ. This chain's CDR3 is CASLIRDTLFSFGNTEAFF. CDR3 DNA: TGTGCCAGCTTAATACGGGACACCTTGTTTTCTTTCGGGAACACTGAAGCTTTCTTT.

For this clonotype: At one boundary the junction diverges from the germline segment, which might be a read error. The J gene is TRBJ2-3, the V gene TRBV6-2 or TRBV6-3; D unresolved. The length of the CDR3 is 13 residues. Per germline, CDR1 MNHEY and CDR2 SVGEGT. As DNA, the CDR3 is TGTACCAGCAGTTACGTCTCTACAGATACGCAGTATTTT. It specifies CTSSYVSTDTQYF.

This clonotype was seen only a few times. The genes are TRBV7-2 and TRBJ2-1, with D unclear. CDR3 length: 15 amino acids. CDR1 SGHTA and CDR2 FQGNSA come from the germline V gene. V was pared by 5 bases and J by 1 base, with 12 bases between. In DNA form, the CDR3 reads TGTGCCAGCAGCCCCCACCGCCGTTCCTACAATGAGCAGTTCTTC. Translated: CASSPHRRSYNEQFF. The whole variable domain, remainder taken from reference TRBV7-2 and TRBJ2-1, is GAGVSQSPSNKVTEKGKDVELRCDPISGHTALYWYRQSLGQGLEFLIYFQGNSAPDKSGLPSDRFSAERTGGSVSTLTIQRTQQEDSAVYLCASSPHRRSYNEQFFGPGTRLTVL.

The chain links TRBV27 to TRBJ2-2; possibly TRBD1 for D (5 bases). In germline, CDR1 is MNHEY, CDR2 SMNVEV (reference sequence). This CDR3 region has 13 residues. Trimming took off 7 bases at V and 4 bases at J, with 10 bases between the two ends. The CDR3 nucleotides are TGTGCCAGCAACAGGCGTGGCACCGGGGAGCTGTTTTTT. It codes for CASNRRGTGELFF.

This clonotype was counted many times. The rearrangement uses TRBV3-1 and TRBJ2-2, with a possible D match to TRBD1 (6 bases). Germline assignment: CDR1 LGHDT and CDR2 YNNKEL (reference sequence). The CDR3 extends over 15 amino acids. Trimming took off 5 bases at V and 5 bases at J, with 15 bases between the two ends. Written as DNA, the CDR3 is TGTGCCAGCAGCGTCCCGGGACAAGTGACCGGGGAGCTGTTTTTT. The encoded protein is CASSVPGQVTGELFF.

This clonotype has a count of ten or more. The chain joins TRBV4-3 to TRBJ2-1, with unresolved D. Germline V gives CDR1 LGHNA, CDR2 YSLEER. The CDR3 contains 17 residues. Trimming stripped 0 bases from V and 0 bases from J, with 12 bases between. CDR3 nucleotides: TGCGCCAGCAGCCAAGAGACGGTCAGGTCCTCCTACAATGAGCAGTTCTTC. Translation: CASSQETVRSSYNEQFF.

The chain joins TRBV19 to TRBJ2-1; D might be TRBD1 or TRBD2, each matching 5 bases. V was trimmed by 10 bases and J by 7 bases, leaving 23 bases between them. CDR3 length equals 15 residues. CDR1 and CDR2 (germline): LNHDA, SQIVND (reference sequence). CDR3 loop: CATTSGWGTTNEQFF. The CDR3, as DNA: TGTGCCACCACCTCCGGGTGGGGGACCACTAATGAGCAGTTCTTC.

The chain links TRBV28 to TRBJ1-2; D is perhaps TRBD1 (5 bases). The V end lost 3 bases, the J end lost 2 bases, and 7 bases lay between the germline ends. Germline V lookup: CDR1 MDHEN, CDR2 SYDVKM. The CDR3 spans 13 residues. The CDR3 DNA is TGTGCCAGCAGTTTGGGGACGAACTATGGCTACACCTTC. Its protein product is CASSLGTNYGYTF.

The V and J genes are TRBV25-1 and TRBJ1-2; D gene unclear. Germline V gene lookup returns CDR1 MGHDK and CDR2 SYGVNS. This CDR3 spans 15 amino acids. The V end was cut by 0 bases, the J end by 5 bases, with 13 bases between. The CDR3 reads CASSEYLQDRYGYTF. The CDR3 DNA follows: TGTGCCAGCAGTGAATATCTCCAGGATCGGTATGGCTACACCTTC.

This clonotype was recorded many times. This rearrangement joins TRBV3-1 to TRBJ1-1; D unresolved. Germline V gene sequence: CDR1 LGHDT, CDR2 YNNKEL (reference sequence). This CDR3 contains 13 residues. V gave up 4 bases and J gave up 1 base, with 7 bases separating them. CDR3 region: CASSPGRNTEAFF. The CDR3 DNA is TGTGCCAGCAGCCCCGGTCGGAACACTGAAGCTTTCTTT.

This clonotype has only a few counts. This rearrangement joins TRBV29-1 to TRBJ2-7; D is unclear. Germline CDR1 SQVTM, CDR2 ANQGSEA. The CDR3 extends over 12 amino acids. V shed 4 bases and J shed 6 bases, with 13 bases lying between them. In DNA form, the CDR3 reads TGCAGCGTTGCACAGACCCCTATCGAGCAGTACTTC. As protein: CSVAQTPIEQYF.

The chain employs TRBV29-1 and TRBJ2-2; D gene unclear. V lost 4 bases and J lost 4, with 10 bases in between. Germline CDR1 and CDR2: SQVTM and ANQGSEA. The CDR3 extends over 13 amino acids. This chain's CDR3 is CSVGSEATGELFF. CDR3 coding DNA: TGCAGCGTTGGCAGTGAAGCCACCGGGGAGCTGTTTTTT.

V usage is TRBV27 and J usage is TRBJ2-7, with D hard to call. The CDR3 is 12 amino acids. The V end lost 3 bases, the J end lost 5 bases, and 8 bases lay between the germline ends. Germline lookup yields CDR1 MNHEY and CDR2 SMNVEV (reference sequence). In DNA, the CDR3 is TGTGCCAGCAGTTTTTCTGGGAACGAGCAGTACTTC. This sequence encodes CASSFSGNEQYF.

This clonotype has only a few counts. The chain links TRBV4-3 to TRBJ2-1, with TRBD2 matching over 8 bases. The CDR3 is 13 amino acids. The trim removed 1 base at V and 8 bases at J, leaving 1 base unmatched. The germline V gene encodes CDR1 LGHNA and CDR2 YSLEER. The CDR3 sequence is CASSQAGRDEQFF. The CDR3 DNA follows: TGCGCCAGCAGCCAAGCCGGGAGGGATGAGCAGTTCTTC.

V and J are TRBV20-1 and TRBJ2-3; TRBD2 aligns across 15 bases. Per the germline V gene, CDR1 is DFQATT and CDR2 is SNEGSKA (reference sequence). After removal of 1 base from V and 6 bases from J, the junction contained 14 bases not matched to a gene. This CDR3 has 19 residues. The CDR3 loop reads CSARGTSGGAILFWDTQYF. CDR3 coding DNA: TGCAGTGCTAGAGGGACTAGCGGGGGGGCTATTCTCTTTTGGGATACGCAGTATTTT.

This clonotype was seen a few times. V usage is TRBV4-2 and J usage is TRBJ2-3, with 9 bases lining up with TRBD2. From germline, CDR1 is LGHNA and CDR2 YNFKEQ. The ends lost 0 bases at V and 4 bases at J; junction bases unmatched: 5. There are 16 residues in the CDR3. CDR3 nucleotide sequence: TGTGCCAGCAGCCAAGATTGGCGGGGGGGGTCAGATACGCAGTATTTT. Translation gives CASSQDWRGGSDTQYF.

V gene TRBV25-1 combines with J gene TRBJ1-1; possibly TRBD1 for D (5 bases). CDR3 size: 15 residues. The V end lost 7 bases, the J end lost 2 bases, and 17 bases lay between the germline ends. Germline assignment: CDR1 MGHDK and CDR2 SYGVNS. The CDR3 DNA reads TGTGCCAGCACTCCAGTCGGTCGGGGCAACACTGAAGCTTTCTTT. It encodes CASTPVGRGNTEAFF.

In its sample, this clonotype was seen a few times. V and J are TRBV12-3 or TRBV12-4 and TRBJ2-5; D is ambiguous. The CDR3 is 13 amino acids. The V and J ends lost 7 bases and 5 bases respectively, with 14 bases between them. This chain's CDR3 is CASNNWVDETQYF. In DNA form, the CDR3 reads TGTGCCAGCAATAATTGGGTAGATGAGACCCAGTACTTC.

The rearrangement uses TRBV10-3 and TRBJ2-1; TRBD2 matches 8 bases. Germline V gene lookup returns CDR1 ENHRY and CDR2 SYGVKD. The CDR3 totals 14 residues. V was clipped by 9 bases and J by 5 bases; unmatched bases: 9. CDR3 nucleotides: TGTGCCATAACGGGGGGGGGGTCGGACAATGAGCAGTTCTTC. Translating it yields CAITGGGSDNEQFF.

The J gene is TRBJ1-3, the V gene TRBV20-1, with 7 bases identical to TRBD1. The CDR3 spans 17 residues. Germline CDR1 and CDR2: DFQATT and SNEGSKA (reference sequence). The V segment lost 4 bases and the J segment 0 bases; nucleotides outside the gene matches: 12. The CDR3 DNA reads TGCAGTGCTACCCTAAGACAGGGATCTTTCTCTGGAAACACCATATATTTT. This codes for CSATLRQGSFSGNTIYF.